This entry is about one TCR beta chain. This sample is part of a study of blood T cell repertoires in COVID-19. Study summary: Acute and convalescent COVID-19 specimens originated in the United States, Italy and Spain. Nucleic acid was either cDNA or gDNA, and it came from T cells, B-cell-depleted T cells, or PBMCs.

Source study methods: Amplified reference gene primers provided the basis for estimating nucleated cell counts. Here immunoSEQ multiplex PCR was the method, and the copy in TCRdb shows in-frame clones only, minus some. That table is the source of V, J and clone size, and D and trimming were worked out from the DNA. The sample lists about 100,000 clones; more than 75% were seen once. J lost 7 bases, V lost 3 bases, and 7 bases had no gene match. The CDR3 spans 16 residues. Germline values: CDR1 KGHSH, CDR2 LQKENI. The sequence came from a man younger than 45 in a cohort sampled during active COVID-19. The sample taken for sequencing was peripheral blood. The V gene is TRBV18, the J gene TRBJ1-6, with 9 bases identical to TRBD1. The CDR3 region has the DNA TGTGCCAGCTCACCTTTACAGGGGGCGCGGAATTCACCCCTCCACTTT. Translating gives CASSPLQGARNSPLHF.